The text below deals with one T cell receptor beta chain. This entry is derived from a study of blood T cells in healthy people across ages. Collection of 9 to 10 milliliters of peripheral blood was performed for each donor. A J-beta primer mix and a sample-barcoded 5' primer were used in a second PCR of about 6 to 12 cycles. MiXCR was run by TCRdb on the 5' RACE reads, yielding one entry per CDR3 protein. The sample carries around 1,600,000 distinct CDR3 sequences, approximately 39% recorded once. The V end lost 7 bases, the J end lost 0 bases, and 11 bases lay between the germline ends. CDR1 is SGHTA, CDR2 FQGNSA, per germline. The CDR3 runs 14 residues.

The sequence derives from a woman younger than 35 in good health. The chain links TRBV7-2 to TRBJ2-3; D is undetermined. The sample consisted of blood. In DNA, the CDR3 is TGTGCCAGCACCTTGGACCAGAGCACAGATACGCAGTATTTT. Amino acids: CASTLDQSTDTQYF.